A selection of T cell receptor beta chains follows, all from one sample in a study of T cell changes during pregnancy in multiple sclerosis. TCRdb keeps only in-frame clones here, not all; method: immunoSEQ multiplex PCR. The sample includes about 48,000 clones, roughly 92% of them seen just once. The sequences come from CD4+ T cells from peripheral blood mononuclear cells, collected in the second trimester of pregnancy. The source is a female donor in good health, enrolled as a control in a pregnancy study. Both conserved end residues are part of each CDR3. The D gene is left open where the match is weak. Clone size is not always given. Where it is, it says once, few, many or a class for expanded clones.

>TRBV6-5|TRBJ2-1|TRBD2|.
TGTGCCAGCAGTTATTGGGCTAGCGGGAGCAATGAGCAGTTCTTC
CASSYWASGSNEQFF
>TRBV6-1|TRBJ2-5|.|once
TGTGCCAGCAGGAGTGAAGAGACCCAGTACTTC
CASRSEETQYF
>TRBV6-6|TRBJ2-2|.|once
TGTGCCAGCAGCGGAGGGACCGGGGAGCTGTTTTTT
CASSGGTGELFF
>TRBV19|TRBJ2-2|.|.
TGTGCCAGTAGGGTTGGAGGGGTGACCGGGGAGCTGTTTTTT
CASRVGGVTGELFF
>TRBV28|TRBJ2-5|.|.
TGTGCCAGCAGTTTCGGACAGACCCAAGAGACCCAGTACTTC
CASSFGQTQETQYF
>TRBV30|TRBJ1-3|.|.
TGTGCCTGGAAATCGGGGAGCTCTGGAAACACCATATATTTT
CAWKSGSSGNTIYF
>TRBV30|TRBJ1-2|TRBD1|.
TGTGCCTGGAGTGTAGGGACAGGGGGCTACACCTTC
CAWSVGTGGYTF
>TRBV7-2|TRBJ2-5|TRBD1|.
TGTGCCAGCAGCTTAGGGGACAGGGGCCACTTC
CASSLGDRGHF
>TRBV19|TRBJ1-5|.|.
TGTGCCAGTAGTATGGAAGGGTGGGGGGATCAGCCCCAGCATTTT
CASSMEGWGDQPQHF
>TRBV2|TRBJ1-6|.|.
TGTGCCAGCAGTGATAAGATGTGGGAGGGGCCGGATTCACCCCTCCACTTT
CASSDKMWEGPDSPLHF
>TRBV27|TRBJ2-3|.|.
TGTGCCAGCAGTTTAGTTGGACAAGATACGCAGTATTTT
CASSLVGQDTQYF
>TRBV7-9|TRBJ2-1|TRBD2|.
TGTGCCAGCCGGAGGCGGGGGGAGACCCAATTATACAATGAGCAGTTCTTC
CASRRRGETQLYNEQFF
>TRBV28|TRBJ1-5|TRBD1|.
TGTGCCATAGAGCGACAGGGGGGACAGCCCCAGCATTTT
CAIERQGGQPQHF
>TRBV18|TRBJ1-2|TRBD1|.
TGTGCCAGCCAGGACAGGGGGCTATACTTTGTGAGGGATGTGGACCTTGGCTACACCTTC
CASQDRGLYFVRDVDLGYTF
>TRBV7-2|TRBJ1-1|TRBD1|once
TGTGCCAGCAGCTTAGTCGGACAGGGGGCGAACACTGAAGCTTTCTTT
CASSLVGQGANTEAFF
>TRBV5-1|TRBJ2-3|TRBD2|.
TGCGCCAGCAGCTTGGTGGGACTAGCGGATTCAGATACGCAGTATTTT
CASSLVGLADSDTQYF
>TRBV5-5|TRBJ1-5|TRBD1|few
TGTGCCAGCAGCGAAGGGGGCGCGAATCAGCCCCAGCATTTT
CASSEGGANQPQHF
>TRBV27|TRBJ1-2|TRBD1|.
TGTGCCAGCAGCCATACAGGGGGCGCTAACTATGGCTACACCTTC
CASSHTGGANYGYTF
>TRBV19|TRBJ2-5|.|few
TGTGCCAGTAGTATTCGGCGCAGGGCCCAAGAGACCCAGTACTTC
CASSIRRRAQETQYF
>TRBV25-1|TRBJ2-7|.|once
TGTGCCAGCAGTGAACCAACAGCAACTGCGTCCTACGAGCAGTACTTC
CASSEPTATASYEQYF
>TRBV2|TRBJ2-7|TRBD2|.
TGTGCCAGCAAGTGGGAGGGTCCCTACGAGCAGTACTTC
CASKWEGPYEQYF
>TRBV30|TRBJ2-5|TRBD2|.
TGTGCCTGGGAGGCGGCTAGCGGGAGTAAAGAGACCCAGTACTTC
CAWEAASGSKETQYF
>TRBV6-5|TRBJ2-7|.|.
TGTGCCAGCAGTTCCACGGGGGCCTACGAGCAGTACTTC
CASSSTGAYEQYF
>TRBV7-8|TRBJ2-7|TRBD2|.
TGTGCCAGCAGCTTATTGATTAGCGGGGGTACCTACGAGCAGTACTTC
CASSLLISGGTYEQYF
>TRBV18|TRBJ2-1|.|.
TGTGCCAGCTCACCAACCACGAGCTCCTACAATGAGCAGTTCTTC
CASSPTTSSYNEQFF
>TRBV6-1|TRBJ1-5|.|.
TGTGCCAGCAGTGCAGCCATGTATCAGCCCCAGCATTTT
CASSAAMYQPQHF